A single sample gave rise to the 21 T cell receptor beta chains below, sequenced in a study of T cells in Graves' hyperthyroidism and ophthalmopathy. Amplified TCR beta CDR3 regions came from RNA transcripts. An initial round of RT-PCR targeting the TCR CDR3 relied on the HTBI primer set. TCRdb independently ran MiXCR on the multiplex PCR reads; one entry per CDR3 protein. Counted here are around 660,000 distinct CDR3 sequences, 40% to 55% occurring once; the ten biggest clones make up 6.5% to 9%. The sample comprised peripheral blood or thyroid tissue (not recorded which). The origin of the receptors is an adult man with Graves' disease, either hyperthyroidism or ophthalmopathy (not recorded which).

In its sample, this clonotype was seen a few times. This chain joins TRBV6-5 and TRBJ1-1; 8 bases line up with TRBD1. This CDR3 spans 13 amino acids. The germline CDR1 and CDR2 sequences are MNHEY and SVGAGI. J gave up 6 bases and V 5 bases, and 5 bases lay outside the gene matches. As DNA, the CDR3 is TGTGCCAGCAGTGACAGGGGAATTGCTGAAGCTTTCTTT. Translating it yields CASSDRGIAEAFF.

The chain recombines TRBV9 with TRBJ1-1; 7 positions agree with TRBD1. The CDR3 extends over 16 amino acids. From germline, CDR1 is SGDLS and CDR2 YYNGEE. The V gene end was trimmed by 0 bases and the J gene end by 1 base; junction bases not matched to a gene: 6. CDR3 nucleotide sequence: TGTGCCAGCAGCGTAGGCTCTGGGACAGCGAACACTGAAGCTTTCTTT. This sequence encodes CASSVGSGTANTEAFF.

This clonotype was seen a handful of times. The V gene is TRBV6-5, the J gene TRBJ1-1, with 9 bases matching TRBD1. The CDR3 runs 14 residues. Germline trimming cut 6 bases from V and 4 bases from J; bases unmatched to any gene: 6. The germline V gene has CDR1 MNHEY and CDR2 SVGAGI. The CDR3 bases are TGTGCCAGCAGAGCGACAGGGGGGGCCACTGAAGCTTTCTTT. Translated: CASRATGGATEAFF.

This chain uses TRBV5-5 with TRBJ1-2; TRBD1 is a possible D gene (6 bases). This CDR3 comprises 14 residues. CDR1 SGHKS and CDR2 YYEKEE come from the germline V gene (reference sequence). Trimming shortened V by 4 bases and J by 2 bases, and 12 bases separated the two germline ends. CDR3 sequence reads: CASSQVDRNYGYTF. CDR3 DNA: TGTGCCAGCAGCCAAGTCGACAGGAACTATGGCTACACCTTC.

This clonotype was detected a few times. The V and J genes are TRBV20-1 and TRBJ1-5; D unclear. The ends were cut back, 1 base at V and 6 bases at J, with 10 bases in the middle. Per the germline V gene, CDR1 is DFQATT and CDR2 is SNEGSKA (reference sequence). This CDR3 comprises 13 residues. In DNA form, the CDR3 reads TGCAGTGCTAGAGTCTCCCGGGGTCAGCCCCAGCATTTT. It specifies CSARVSRGQPQHF.

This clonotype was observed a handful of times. CDR3 sequence (DNA): TGTGCCAGCACGGCGGGGGGCAATCAGCCCCAGCATTTT. It yields the protein CASTAGGNQPQHF. The chain carries TRBV6-6 and TRBJ1-5; tentative D call: TRBD1 (5 bases). The V end lost 7 bases, the J end lost 2 bases, and 9 bases lay between the germline ends. Germline values: CDR1 MNHNY, CDR2 SVGAGI (reference sequence). This CDR3 has 13 amino acids.

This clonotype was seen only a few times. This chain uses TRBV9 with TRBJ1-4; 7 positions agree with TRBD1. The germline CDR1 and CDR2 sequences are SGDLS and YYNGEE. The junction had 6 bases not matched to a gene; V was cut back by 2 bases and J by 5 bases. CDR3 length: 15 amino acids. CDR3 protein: CASSVRTGLNEKLFF. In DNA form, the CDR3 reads TGTGCCAGCAGCGTCAGGACAGGATTAAATGAAAAACTGTTTTTT.

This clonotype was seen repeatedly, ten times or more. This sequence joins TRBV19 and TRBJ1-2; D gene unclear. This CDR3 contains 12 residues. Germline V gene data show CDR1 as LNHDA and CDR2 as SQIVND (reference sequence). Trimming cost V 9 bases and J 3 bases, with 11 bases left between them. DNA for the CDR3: TGTGCCAGCCGACGGGATGACTATGGCTACACCTTC. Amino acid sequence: CASRRDDYGYTF.

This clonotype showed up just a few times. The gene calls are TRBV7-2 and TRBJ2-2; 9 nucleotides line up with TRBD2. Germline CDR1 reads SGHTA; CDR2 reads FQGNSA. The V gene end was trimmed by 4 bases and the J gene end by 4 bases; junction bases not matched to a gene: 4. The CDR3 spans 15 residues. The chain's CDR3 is CASSYSGSRTGELFF. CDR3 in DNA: TGTGCCAGCAGCTATAGCGGGAGCCGCACCGGGGAGCTGTTTTTT.

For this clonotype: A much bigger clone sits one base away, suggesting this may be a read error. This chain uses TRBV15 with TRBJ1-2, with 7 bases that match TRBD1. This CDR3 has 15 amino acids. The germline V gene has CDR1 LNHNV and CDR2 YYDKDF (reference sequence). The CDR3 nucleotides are TGTGCCACCAGCGGGGGGGACAGAGCTAACTATGGCCACACCTTC. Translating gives CATSGGDRANYGHTF.

The chain's CDR3 is CASSLASGFNQPQHF. CDR3 coding DNA: TGTGCCAGCAGCTTAGCGTCGGGGTTCAATCAGCCCCAGCATTTT. The V call is TRBV11-2, the J call TRBJ1-5; D remains ambiguous. The V gene's germline CDR1 is SGHAT and CDR2 FQNNGV. V gave up 1 base and J gave up 3 bases, with 10 bases separating them. This CDR3 contains 15 residues.

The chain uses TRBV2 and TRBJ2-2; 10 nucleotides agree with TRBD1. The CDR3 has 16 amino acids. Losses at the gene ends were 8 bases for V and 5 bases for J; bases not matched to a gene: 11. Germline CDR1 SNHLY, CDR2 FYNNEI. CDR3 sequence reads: CASAPDRGRLTGELFF. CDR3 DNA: TGTGCCAGCGCCCCAGACAGGGGGCGTTTAACCGGGGAGCTGTTTTTT.

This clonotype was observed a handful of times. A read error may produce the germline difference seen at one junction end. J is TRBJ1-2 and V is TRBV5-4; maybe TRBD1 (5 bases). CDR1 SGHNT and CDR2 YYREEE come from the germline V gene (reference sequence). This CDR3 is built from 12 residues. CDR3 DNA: TGCGCCAGCAGCCAGGGCCATTATGGCTACACCTTC. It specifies CASSQGHYGYTF.

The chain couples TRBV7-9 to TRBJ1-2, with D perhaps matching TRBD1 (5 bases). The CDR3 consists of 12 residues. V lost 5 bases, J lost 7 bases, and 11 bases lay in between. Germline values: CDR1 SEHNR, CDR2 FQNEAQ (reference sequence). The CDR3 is CASSHWDSGYTF. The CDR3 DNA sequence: TGTGCCAGCAGCCACTGGGACTCTGGCTACACCTTC.

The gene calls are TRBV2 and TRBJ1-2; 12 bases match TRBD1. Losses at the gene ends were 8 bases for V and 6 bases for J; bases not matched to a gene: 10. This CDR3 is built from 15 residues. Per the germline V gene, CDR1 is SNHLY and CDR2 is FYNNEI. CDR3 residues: CASQPGTGGIDGYTF. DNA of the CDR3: TGTGCCAGCCAACCCGGGACAGGGGGCATAGATGGCTACACCTTC. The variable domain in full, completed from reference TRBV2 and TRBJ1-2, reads EPEVTQTPSHQVTQMGQEVILRCVPISNHLYFYWYRQILGQKVEFLVSFYNNEISEKSEIFDDQFSVERPDGSNFTLKIRSTKLEDSAMYFCASQPGTGGIDGYTFGSGTRLTVV.

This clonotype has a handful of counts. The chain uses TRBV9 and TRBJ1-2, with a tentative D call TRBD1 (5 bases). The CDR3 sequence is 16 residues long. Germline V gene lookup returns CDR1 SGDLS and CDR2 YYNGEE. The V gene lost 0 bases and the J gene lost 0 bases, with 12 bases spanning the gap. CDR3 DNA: TGTGCCAGCAGCGTAGGACGGGACGAAACTAACTATGGCTACACCTTC. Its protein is CASSVGRDETNYGYTF. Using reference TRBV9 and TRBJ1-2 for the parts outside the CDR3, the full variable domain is DSGVTQTPKHLITATGQRVTLRCSPRSGDLSVYWYQQSLDQGLQFLIQYYNGEERAKGNILERFSAQQFPDLHSELNLSSLELGDSALYFCASSVGRDETNYGYTFGSGTRLTVV.

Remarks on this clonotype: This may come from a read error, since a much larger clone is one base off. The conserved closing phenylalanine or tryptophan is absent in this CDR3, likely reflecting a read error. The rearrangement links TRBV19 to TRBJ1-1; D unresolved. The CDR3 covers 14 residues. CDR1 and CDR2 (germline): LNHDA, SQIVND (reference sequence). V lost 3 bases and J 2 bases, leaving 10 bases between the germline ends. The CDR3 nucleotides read TGTGCCAGTAGTATCGGCCCGGGCAACACTGAAGCTTTCTCT. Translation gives CASSIGPGNTEAFS.

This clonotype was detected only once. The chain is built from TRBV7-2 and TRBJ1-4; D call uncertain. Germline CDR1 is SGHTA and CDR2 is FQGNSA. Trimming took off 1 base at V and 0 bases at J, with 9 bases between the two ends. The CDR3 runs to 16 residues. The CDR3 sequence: CASSLEIGSTNEKLFF. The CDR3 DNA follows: TGTGCCAGCAGCTTAGAGATAGGGTCAACTAATGAAAAACTGTTTTTT. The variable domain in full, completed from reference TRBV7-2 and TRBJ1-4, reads GAGVSQSPSNKVTEKGKDVELRCDPISGHTALYWYRQSLGQGLEFLIYFQGNSAPDKSGLPSDRFSAERTGGSVSTLTIQRTQQEDSAVYLCASSLEIGSTNEKLFFGSGTQLSVL.

CDR3 in DNA: TGTGCCAGTCCCCGGGACAGGGGGGGCACTGAAGCTTTCTTT. Residues: CASPRDRGGTEAFF. V is TRBV2 and J is TRBJ1-1, with 11 bases aligning to TRBD1. CDR1 and CDR2 from the germline V gene are SNHLY and FYNNEI. Trimming removed 9 bases from V and 4 bases from J; junction bases left unmatched: 7. This CDR3 comprises 14 residues. Based on the CDR3 plus reference TRBV2 and TRBJ1-1, the full variable domain is EPEVTQTPSHQVTQMGQEVILRCVPISNHLYFYWYRQILGQKVEFLVSFYNNEISEKSEIFDDQFSVERPDGSNFTLKIRSTKLEDSAMYFCASPRDRGGTEAFFGQGTRLTVV.

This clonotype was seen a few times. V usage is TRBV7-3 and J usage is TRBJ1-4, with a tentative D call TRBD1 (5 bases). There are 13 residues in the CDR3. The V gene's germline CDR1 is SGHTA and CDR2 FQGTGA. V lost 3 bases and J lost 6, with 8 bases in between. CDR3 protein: CASSLMGDEKLFF. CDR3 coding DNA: TGTGCCAGCAGCTTGATGGGGGATGAAAAACTGTTTTTT.

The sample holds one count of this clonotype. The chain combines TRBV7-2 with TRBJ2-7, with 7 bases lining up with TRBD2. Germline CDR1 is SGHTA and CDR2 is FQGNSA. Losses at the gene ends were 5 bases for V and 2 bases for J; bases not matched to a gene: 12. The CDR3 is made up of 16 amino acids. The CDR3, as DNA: TGTGCCAGCAGCCGCACCTTAGGACTAGATACCTACGAGCAGTACTTC. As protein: CASSRTLGLDTYEQYF.